This T cell receptor (beta chain) stems from a study of OX40 agonist ivuxolimab in advanced cancers. At the level of the study: Patients received ivuxolimab, an intravenous treatment, every 2 weeks at 0.01 to 10 mg/kg. Patients were about 83% male with ages roughly 20 to 90, mean around 58.

As to this clone: Its antigen remains unidentified.

J gave up 5 bases and V 7 bases, and 9 bases lay outside the gene matches. CDR3 length: 15 residues. CDR1 and CDR2 (germline): MDHEN, SYDVKM. The method was immunoSEQ multiplex PCR; TCRdb's version includes in-frame clones alone and lacks a portion of them. The data hold roughly 81,000 clones, with over 85% observed a single time. Whole-study findings and limits: Several nonresponders also turned out to have low normalized T-cell clonal expansion.

The chain employs TRBV28 and TRBJ2-5, with TRBD1 matching over 11 bases. This specimen was CD4+ or CD8+ T cells sorted from blood, taken in a trial of the OX40 agonist ivuxolimab. The clonotype comes from an adult with an advanced solid tumor such as melanoma, head and neck, liver or kidney cancer. CDR3: CASISLDRGLETQYF. CDR3 nucleotides: TGTGCCAGCATCTCTCTGGACAGGGGGCTTGAGACCCAGTACTTC.